This TCR beta chain stems from a study of CD8 T cells in ankylosing spondylitis. Overall study results and limits: Clones linked to disease, bearing a CD8+ phenotype, were relatively rare in peripheral blood. Earlier studies detected some motif variants in reactive arthritis synovial fluid and blood. Enrichment of disease-linked clones was reportedly significant in matched ankylosing spondylitis synovial fluid.

Molecular-barcoded quantitative 5'-RACE produced these TCR beta libraries. Via MiXCR, TCRdb re-called the 5' RACE reads, giving one row per CDR3 protein. The table has under 150,000 distinct CDR3 sequences, roughly 8.3% seen once; the top ten hold about 7.1%. This CDR3 comprises 13 residues. Germline CDR1 and CDR2: LGHNA and YNFKEQ. Trimming removed 0 bases from V and 6 bases from J, with 9 bases in between. Many counts were recorded for this clonotype. Its target is not known. This chain connects TRBV4-2 to TRBJ2-7; D is ambiguous. The sequenced sample consisted of synovial fluid, either unsorted or a sorted T cell fraction (not recorded which). The sequence came from a male donor with ankylosing spondylitis. The CDR3 here is CASSQDKEREQYF. DNA of the CDR3: TGTGCCAGCAGCCAAGACAAGGAACGCGAGCAGTACTTC.